The 8 T cell receptor beta chains below come from one sample, sequenced in a study of T-cell reconstitution after alpha-beta-depleted transplantation in children. Unique molecular identifiers were built into the TCRbeta library. Each CDR3 protein gets one entry after TCRdb re-called the PCR reads with MiXCR. The sample includes some 460,000 distinct CDR3 sequences, around 15% seen only once; the top ten take around 28%. The sample in question was PBMCs, mostly from graft donor cells, obtained 360 days after TCRalphabeta/CD19-depleted stem cell transplant. Receptors were obtained from a boy younger than two who had a stem cell transplant for Wiskott-Aldrich syndrome, so the T cells may come from the graft donor.

This clonotype was found a few times. The chain couples TRBV5-1 to TRBJ1-4; D possibly corresponds to TRBD1 (6 bases). The CDR3 length is 16 residues. Germline V gene lookup returns CDR1 SGHRS and CDR2 YFSETQ. Trimming took off 0 bases at V and 7 bases at J, with 16 bases between the two ends. For the CDR3, the DNA is TGCGCCAGCAGCTTGGGAGACAGGTCGGGCGGTGAAAAACTGTTTTTT. Protein sequence: CASSLGDRSGGEKLFF.

V and J are TRBV2 and TRBJ2-4; D perhaps matches TRBD2 (6 bases). The CDR3 covers 15 residues. Germline V gives CDR1 SNHLY, CDR2 FYNNEI. Trimming removed 4 bases at V and 6 bases at J, with 16 bases between. CDR3 region: CASSGTIGSGNIQYF. Here the CDR3 DNA reads TGTGCCAGCAGTGGGACGATCGGTAGCGGAAACATTCAGTACTTC. The whole variable domain, filled in from reference TRBV2 and TRBJ2-4, reads EPEVTQTPSHQVTQMGQEVILRCVPISNHLYFYWYRQILGQKVEFLVSFYNNEISEKSEIFDDQFSVERPDGSNFTLKIRSTKLEDSAMYFCASSGTIGSGNIQYFGAGTRLSVL.

The sample holds a few counts of this clonotype. This sequence joins TRBV6-1 and TRBJ2-4, with a weak D call TRBD2 (5 bases). V lost 7 bases and J 0 bases, leaving 13 bases between the germline ends. The CDR3 extends over 15 amino acids. Germline V gives CDR1 MNHNS, CDR2 SASEGT. Written as DNA, the CDR3 is TGTGCCAGCAAACGCACACGGGGAGCCAAAAACATTCAGTACTTC. Residues: CASKRTRGAKNIQYF.

This clonotype was counted a few times. CDR3 sequence (DNA): TGCGCCAGCAGCGCCCCGGGGGGAAAACTGTTTTTT. It encodes CASSAPGGKLFF. The rearrangement uses TRBV5-1 and TRBJ1-4; weak D call: TRBD1 (5 bases). The V gene lost 4 bases and the J gene lost 10 bases, with 11 bases spanning the gap. Per germline, CDR1 SGHRS and CDR2 YFSETQ. This CDR3 has 12 amino acids.

This clonotype was seen only a few times. The rearrangement links TRBV12-3 or TRBV12-4 to TRBJ2-1; a weak D match, TRBD2 (6 bases). This CDR3 contains 16 residues. The V end was cut by 5 bases, the J end by 5 bases, with 19 bases between. The CDR3 loop reads CASSHTWTTYHNEQFF. As DNA, the CDR3 is TGTGCCAGCAGTCATACGTGGACTACGTACCACAATGAGCAGTTCTTC.

The V call is TRBV4-1, the J call TRBJ2-1; 10 nucleotides match TRBD2. Germline CDR1 and CDR2: MGHRA and YSYEKL. This CDR3 spans 16 amino acids. V was pared by 0 bases and J by 4 bases, with 3 bases of the junction left unmatched. CDR3 protein: CASSQEASGGYNEQFF. The CDR3, as DNA: TGCGCCAGCAGCCAAGAAGCTAGCGGGGGATACAATGAGCAGTTCTTC.

The chain employs TRBV7-2 and TRBJ2-7; 10 positions match TRBD2. The CDR3 has 14 residues. CDR1 is SGHTA and CDR2 is FQGNSA in the germline V gene. J lost 4 bases, V lost 3 bases, and 3 bases had no gene match. Here the CDR3 reads CASSFLAGVYEQYF. The CDR3 region has the DNA TGTGCCAGCAGCTTCCTAGCGGGGGTTTACGAGCAGTACTTC.

The chain joins TRBV3-1 to TRBJ2-5; TRBD1 is a possible D gene (6 bases). Trimming removed 5 bases from V and 2 bases from J, with 21 bases in between. CDR1 is LGHDT, CDR2 YNNKEL, per germline (reference sequence). The CDR3 is 17 residues long. The CDR3 sequence is CASSSMDRPFYQETQYF. CDR3 DNA sequence: TGTGCCAGCAGCTCAATGGACAGACCGTTTTATCAAGAGACCCAGTACTTC.